This TCR beta chain was retrieved from a study of beta chain features in type 1 diabetes. Germline lookup yields CDR1 SGDLS and CDR2 YYNGEE. J was trimmed by 7 bases and V by 4 bases; bases with no gene match: 10. This CDR3 region has 15 residues. Expressed TCRB transcripts were sequenced because the entire RNA isolate underwent reverse transcription. Only in-frame clones appear in the TCRdb table, and some are missing; sequencing was by immunoSEQ multiplex PCR. In the table there are 200,000 to 250,000 clones, approximately 70% of which are singletons. The V gene is TRBV9, the J gene TRBJ2-7, with 11 bases matching TRBD1. The receptor's source is a man aged 30-40 years in good health. Sequencing was done on a sample of naive CD4+ T cells from blood. The CDR3 DNA reads as TGTGCCAGCAGCCCTCGGACAGGGGGCTGGGGTGAGCAGTACTTC. Translating it yields CASSPRTGGWGEQYF.